Below, 2 T cell receptor beta chains from the same sample are listed, as sequenced in a study of blood T cell repertoires in COVID-19. The method was immunoSEQ multiplex PCR; TCRdb's version includes in-frame clones alone and lacks a portion of them. Among around 210,000 clones listed, less than 90% were seen once. Sequences were obtained from peripheral blood. Receptors originate from a woman aged 70 to 79 with acute or convalescent COVID-19.

V and J are TRBV2 and TRBJ2-2; a weak D match, TRBD2 (5 bases). Germline V CDR1 and CDR2: SNHLY, FYNNEI. The V end was cut by 5 bases, the J end by 0 bases, with 13 bases between. The CDR3 is made up of 16 amino acids. The CDR3 here is CASSSTLRANTGELFF. The CDR3 nucleotides are TGTGCCAGCAGTTCTACATTGAGGGCGAACACCGGGGAGCTGTTTTTT.

The rearrangement joins TRBV7-2 to TRBJ1-1, with D unresolved. Trimming left V 5 bases short and J 6 bases short, with 13 bases between. Germline V lookup: CDR1 SGHTA, CDR2 FQGNSA. CDR3 length: 13 amino acids. The CDR3 DNA is TGTGCCAGCAGCGCCCGATCCGAGGCTGAAGCTTTCTTT. Residues: CASSARSEAEAFF.